This TCR beta chain was sequenced for a study of CD8 T cells in Susac syndrome (dated by TCRdb to 2018 to 2020). For the wider study: Whether CD8+ T cell activation and differentiation in Susac syndrome was antigen driven was tested using repertoire sequencing. Clonality of the CD8+ T cell repertoire was compared between roughly 13 healthy donors, approximately 14 Susac syndrome patients and under 19 multiple sclerosis patients.

RNA was extracted with the RNeasy kit and roughly 0.45 to 1 ug was reverse transcribed using random hexamers. TCR beta CDR3 regions were amplified with the immunoSEQ multiplex PCR assay covering 54 Vbeta and 13 Jbeta segments. To correct PCR amplification bias, a synthetic template baseline was used for both primer optimization and computational correction. Processing in the source paper ran as follows. Reads were annotated to V, D and J genes per IMGT and analyzed with immunoSEQ Analyzer, keeping only productive sequences. Clonality was computed as one minus Shannon entropy normalized by log2 of the number of productive unique sequences. Public and private clones were assessed among the 100 most prevalent clones of each patient and control. A clone was defined as Susac-specific if it was absent from the healthy and MS cohorts, from some 1,100 published viral clones and from other ImmuneACCESS disease sequences. TCRdb passed the public sequencing reads through fastp at Q25 and MiXCR, retaining productive beta sequences. Records with the same CDR3 protein are collapsed into one entry carrying the most frequent genes and DNA. The authors' filters were not applied to this entry. For this sample there are fewer than 85,000 distinct CDR3 sequences; about 95% appear just once. The top ten clonotypes cover roughly 0.42% of the sample.

Worth noting for this clonotype: Its cognate antigen has yet to be identified. No clone much larger than this one lies a single base away; base qualities are absent.

The germline V gene (reference sequence) specifies SEHNR as CDR1 and FQNEAQ as CDR2. Counted from cysteine to phenylalanine, this CDR3 has 17 amino acids. Only the CDR3 DNA stays, 51 bases, in frame from base 1. Relative to germline, V is missing 5 bases and J is missing 3 bases, with 15 bases of the junction outside any gene match. Peripheral blood CD8+ and CD4+ T cells from healthy donors, Susac syndrome patients and multiple sclerosis patients were profiled using high-throughput TCR beta sequencing. Multiple sclerosis controls were treatment-naive patients with stable or active relapsing-remitting disease fulfilling revised McDonald criteria. Bulk CD8+ and CD4+ T cells were purified by magnetic negative isolation, whereas CD8+ TEMRA cells were enriched by FACS. Blood was drawn into EDTA tubes, processed within 24 hours, and PBMCs were isolated by density gradient centrifugation. PBMCs intended for TCR sequencing were cryopreserved in liquid nitrogen and thawed later in a water bath at 37 degrees C. A purity of at least 90% was achieved for sorted or isolated CD4+, CD8+ and CD8+ TEMRA cells.

General study outcomes and caveats: The number of individuals in the TCR sequencing and HLA analysis was recognized as being relatively small.

This TCR was recovered from a human donor with multiple sclerosis. Sequencing used CD8+ T cells from PBMCs. The V gene is TRBV7-9 and the J gene is TRBJ2-5, and 7 bases in between align with TRBD2. CDR3 region: CASSPPVGGRGEETQYF. The sequence in DNA is TGTGCCAGCAGCCCTCCCGTTGGCGGACGGGGGGAAGAGACCCAGTACTTC.